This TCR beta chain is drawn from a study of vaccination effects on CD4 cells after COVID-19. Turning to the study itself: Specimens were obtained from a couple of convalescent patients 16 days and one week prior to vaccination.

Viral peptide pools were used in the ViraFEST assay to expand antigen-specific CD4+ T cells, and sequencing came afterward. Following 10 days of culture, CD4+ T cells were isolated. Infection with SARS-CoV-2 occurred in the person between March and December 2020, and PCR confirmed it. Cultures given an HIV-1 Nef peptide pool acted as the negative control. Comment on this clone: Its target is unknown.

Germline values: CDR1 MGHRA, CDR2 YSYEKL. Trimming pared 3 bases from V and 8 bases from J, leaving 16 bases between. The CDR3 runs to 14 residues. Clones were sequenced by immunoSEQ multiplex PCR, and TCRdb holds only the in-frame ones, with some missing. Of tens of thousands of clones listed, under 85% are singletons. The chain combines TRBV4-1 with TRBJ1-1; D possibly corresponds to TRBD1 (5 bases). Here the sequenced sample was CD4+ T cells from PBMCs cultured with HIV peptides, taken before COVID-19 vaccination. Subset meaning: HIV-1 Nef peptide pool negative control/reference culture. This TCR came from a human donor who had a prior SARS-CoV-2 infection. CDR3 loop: CASSQRPGSLEAFF. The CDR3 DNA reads TGCGCCAGCAGCCAGAGACCAGGGAGTCTAGAAGCTTTCTTT.